These 19 T cell receptor beta chains were all obtained from the same sample, sequenced in a study of blood T cell repertoires in COVID-19. This table comes from immunoSEQ multiplex PCR, and its TCRdb copy is limited to in-frame clones, with some not included. The data contain 650,000 to 800,000 clones, over 80% of them singletons. Input material: peripheral blood. The receptors originated from a woman aged 18-30 years with acute or convalescent COVID-19.

This clone was seen only once. The chain couples TRBV10-3 to TRBJ1-5, with D hard to call. V was cut by 0 bases and J by 3 bases, with 3 bases left in between. Germline CDR1 is ENHRY and CDR2 is SYGVKD. CDR3 length: 13 residues. CDR3 DNA sequence: TGTGCCATCAGTGAGTCTTACAATCAGCCCCAGCATTTT. The encoded protein is CAISESYNQPQHF.

CDR3 sequence reads: CASSKGGREGTYEQYF. In DNA form, the CDR3 reads TGTGCCAGCAGTAAAGGGGGCAGGGAAGGGACCTACGAGCAGTACTTC. V and J are TRBV25-1 and TRBJ2-7; 7 nucleotides match TRBD1. V trimming: 5 bases; J trimming: 2 bases; junction bases outside the gene matches: 12. This CDR3 contains 16 residues. CDR1 and CDR2 from the germline V gene are MGHDK and SYGVNS.

The V and J genes are TRBV10-3 and TRBJ2-3; D uncertain. In germline, CDR1 is ENHRY, CDR2 SYGVKD. This CDR3 comprises 13 residues. V was trimmed by 5 bases and J by 2 bases, leaving 8 bases between them. The CDR3 DNA reads TGTGCCATCAGTACGAAACTCACAGATACGCAGTATTTT. Its translation: CAISTKLTDTQYF.

The rearrangement joins TRBV25-1 to TRBJ1-5, with 8 bases identical to TRBD1. The V and J ends lost 4 bases and 7 bases, in that order; junction bases with no gene match: 6. Germline values: CDR1 MGHDK, CDR2 SYGVNS. CDR3 size: 14 residues. The CDR3 DNA follows: TGTGCCAGCAGTGTATCAGGGGGCGGCCAGCCCCAGCATTTT. Protein sequence: CASSVSGGGQPQHF.

The chain uses TRBV9 and TRBJ1-2; a weak D match, TRBD1 (6 bases). The V gene lost 2 bases and the J gene lost 6 bases, with 11 bases spanning the gap. This CDR3 contains 13 residues. The germline gives CDR1 SGDLS, CDR2 YYNGEE. For the CDR3, the DNA is TGTGCCAGCAGCGTCACCACAGGGAATGGCTACACCTTC. Translated, it gives CASSVTTGNGYTF.

Worth noting for this clone: The sample contains more than one DNA sequence encoding this CDR3. The rearrangement links TRBV28 to TRBJ1-2; 8 bases align to TRBD1. CDR1 and CDR2 (germline): MDHEN, SYDVKM. V lost 2 bases and J lost 8; bases outside the gene matches: 4. This CDR3 is built from 13 residues. The CDR3 loop is CASSLQGAVGYTF. CDR3 nucleotide sequence: TGTGCCAGCAGTTTACAGGGGGCGGTCGGCTACACCTTC.

The V call is TRBV6-5, the J call TRBJ2-1, with a tentative D call TRBD2 (7 bases). The V gene lost 7 bases and the J gene lost 6 bases, with 19 bases spanning the gap. This CDR3 spans 15 amino acids. Germline-derived CDR1 and CDR2 are MNHEY and SVGAGI. The DNA of the CDR3 is TGTGCCAGCACCCGAGAAGGGGGGGCCTCCAATGAGCAGTTCTTC. This sequence encodes CASTREGGASNEQFF.

The gene calls are TRBV9 and TRBJ2-7; 9 nucleotides match TRBD2. The J segment lost 0 bases and the V segment lost 2 bases, leaving 3 bases of the junction unmatched. The germline V gene has CDR1 SGDLS and CDR2 YYNGEE. The CDR3 is 15 amino acids. The CDR3 spells CASSVASGDSYEQYF. The DNA of the CDR3 is TGTGCCAGCAGCGTTGCTAGCGGGGACTCCTACGAGCAGTACTTC.

The V and J genes are TRBV12-3 or TRBV12-4 and TRBJ2-7, with D possibly matching TRBD2 (6 bases). V was pared by 3 bases and J by 7 bases, with 13 bases between. The CDR3 consists of 13 residues. DNA for the CDR3: TGTGCCAGCAGTTTCGGGACGGCGGGGGAGCAGTACTTC. Its translation: CASSFGTAGEQYF.

The V and J genes are TRBV1 and TRBJ1-1. TRBV1 is a known pseudogene. This CDR3 has 17 residues. CDR3 in DNA: TGCACCAGCAGCCAGGCCCCGGGGGGGGGTGGAGGTACTGAAGCTTTCTTT. Its translation: CTSSQAPGGGGGTEAFF.

The genes are TRBV4-1 and TRBJ2-7; weak D call: TRBD1 (6 bases). V lost 1 base, J lost 5 bases, and 15 bases lay in between. In germline, CDR1 is MGHRA, CDR2 YSYEKL. This CDR3 has 15 residues. The CDR3, as DNA: TGCGCCAGCAGCCAAGTCATCGTAGGGGGACACGAGCAGTACTTC. It specifies CASSQVIVGGHEQYF.

V and J are TRBV5-1 and TRBJ2-7; the match to TRBD1 covers 10 bases. This CDR3 has 15 amino acids. Germline V gives CDR1 SGHRS, CDR2 YFSETQ. V lost 4 bases and J lost 2; bases outside the gene matches: 6. CDR3 nucleotides: TGCGCCAGCAGCCTGGGGACAGGGGTACCCTACGAGCAGTACTTC. Encoded protein: CASSLGTGVPYEQYF.

The chain combines TRBV18 with TRBJ2-7, with D unresolved. Trimming took 3 bases from V and 0 from J, leaving 18 bases between them. Germline V gene sequence: CDR1 KGHSH, CDR2 LQKENI. The CDR3 has 17 amino acids. This chain's CDR3 is CASSPPRRNRDSYEQYF. CDR3 nucleotides: TGTGCCAGCTCACCTCCGCGACGGAACAGAGACTCCTACGAGCAGTACTTC.

The CDR3 sequence: CASSIFGGGIYEQYF. CDR3 in DNA: TGTGCCAGTAGTATATTTGGCGGGGGGATATACGAGCAGTACTTC. This chain uses TRBV19 with TRBJ2-7, with 8 bases fitting TRBD2. The CDR3 extends over 15 amino acids. The V gene end was trimmed by 2 bases and the J gene end by 4 bases; junction bases not matched to a gene: 7. The V gene's germline CDR1 is LNHDA and CDR2 SQIVND (reference sequence).

This chain uses TRBV7-9 with TRBJ1-3; unclear D gene. CDR3 length equals 14 residues. Germline values: CDR1 SEHNR, CDR2 FQNEAQ (reference sequence). Trimming took off 5 bases at V and 1 base at J, with 9 bases between the two ends. DNA for the CDR3: TGTGCCAGCAGCCCCGCGGGATCTGGAAACACCATATATTTT. It is translated as CASSPAGSGNTIYF. Supplemented by reference TRBV7-9 and TRBJ1-3, the full variable domain reads DTGVSQNPRHKITKRGQNVTFRCDPISEHNRLYWYRQTLGQGPEFLTYFQNEAQLEKSRLLSDRFSAERPKGSFSTLEIQRTEQGDSAMYLCASSPAGSGNTIYFGEGSWLTVV.

The CDR3 DNA reads as TGTGCCAGCAGGGTACGCGGACAGGGCGGAAACATTCAGTACTTC. It codes for CASRVRGQGGNIQYF. The V call is TRBV27, the J call TRBJ2-4; 8 bases line up with TRBD1. Germline V lookup: CDR1 MNHEY, CDR2 SMNVEV (reference sequence). The J segment lost 6 bases and the V segment lost 6 bases, leaving 10 bases of the junction unmatched. The CDR3 is 15 amino acids.

The rearrangement uses TRBV19 and TRBJ1-1; 10 nucleotides match TRBD1. The V gene's germline CDR1 is LNHDA and CDR2 SQIVND (reference sequence). This CDR3 is 15 amino acids long. The trim removed 7 bases at V and 0 bases at J, leaving 5 bases unmatched. The CDR3 region is CASMDRGGMNTEAFF. CDR3 DNA: TGTGCCAGTATGGACAGGGGGGGGATGAACACTGAAGCTTTCTTT.

This chain joins TRBV4-1 and TRBJ1-2; 9 bases match TRBD1. CDR1 MGHRA and CDR2 YSYEKL come from the germline V gene. Losses at the gene ends were 2 bases for V and 6 bases for J; bases not matched to a gene: 4. This CDR3 has 14 amino acids. The DNA for the CDR3 is TGCGCCAGCAGCCAACCGGGACAGGGCAATGGCTACACCTTC. As protein: CASSQPGQGNGYTF.

DNA for the CDR3: TGTGCCTGGAGTGTTATCGCGGTGTGGGGAGCTAACACCGGGGAGCTGTTTTTT. It encodes CAWSVIAVWGANTGELFF. This rearrangement joins TRBV30 to TRBJ2-2; the D gene is possibly TRBD2 (5 bases). V dropped 0 bases and J dropped 2 bases, with 19 bases sitting between them. Germline V gives CDR1 GTSNPN, CDR2 SVGIG (reference sequence). The CDR3 has 18 amino acids. The whole variable domain, filled in from reference TRBV30 and TRBJ2-2, reads SQTIHQWPATLVQPVGSPLSLECTVEGTSNPNLYWYRQAAGRGLQLLFYSVGIGQISSEVPQNLSASRPQDRQFILSSKKLLLSDSGFYLCAWSVIAVWGANTGELFFGEGSRLTVL.